The clone carrying this T cell receptor beta chain was seen only a few times. The antigen is not known. The entry originates in a study of identical twins. A universal primer site was created by template switching, with the cDNA bearing unique molecular identifiers. TCRdb used MiXCR to reprocess the 5' RACE reads, holding one entry per CDR3 protein. The table shows around 960,000 distinct CDR3 sequences, with 9% to 15% occurring only once. CDR1 is DFQATT and CDR2 is SNEGSKA in the germline V gene (reference sequence). CDR3 length equals 12 residues. V dropped 5 bases and J dropped 7 bases, with 14 bases sitting between them. General study findings and limits: Weaker excess twin sharing was observed in beta out-of-frame sequences.

These data were also filed under a second study, of yellow fever vaccine responses in identical twins.

Specimen: PBMCs. The sequence was collected from a woman aged 18-30 years in good health. The rearrangement joins TRBV20-1 to TRBJ1-2; D is uncertain. The CDR3: CSAPNLERGYTF. The DNA for the CDR3 is TGCAGTGCTCCGAACCTGGAGCGTGGCTACACCTTC.